The 7 T cell receptor beta chains reported below all come from one sample, sequenced in a study of T cell responses to AZD1222 COVID-19 vaccine. Only in-frame clones appear in the TCRdb table, and some are missing; sequencing was by immunoSEQ multiplex PCR. The sample holds tens of thousands of clones; approximately 90% are singletons and the top ten take 31%. Sequenced material: peripheral blood, taken on day 0 of AZD1222 vaccination. These receptors were taken from an adult in good health.

This rearrangement joins TRBV7-9 to TRBJ2-5, with TRBD2 matching 12 bases. The CDR3 runs 15 residues. CDR1 and CDR2 (germline): SEHNR, FQNEAQ (reference sequence). J was trimmed by 3 bases and V by 5 bases; bases with no gene match: 4. The CDR3 nucleotides read TGTGCCAGCAGCACCGGACTAGCGGGAAAAGAGACCCAGTACTTC. Amino acid sequence: CASSTGLAGKETQYF. The entire variable domain, with the rest obtained from reference TRBV7-9 and TRBJ2-5, is as follows: DTGVSQNPRHKITKRGQNVTFRCDPISEHNRLYWYRQTLGQGPEFLTYFQNEAQLEKSRLLSDRFSAERPKGSFSTLEIQRTEQGDSAMYLCASSTGLAGKETQYFGPGTRLLVL.

This sequence joins TRBV15 and TRBJ1-1; D is unclear. Trimming cost V 0 bases and J 3 bases, with 5 bases left between them. This CDR3 contains 13 residues. Germline-derived CDR1 and CDR2 are LNHNV and YYDKDF (reference sequence). The DNA of the CDR3 is TGTGCCACCAGCAGAGATCGGCACACTGAAGCTTTCTTT. This translates into CATSRDRHTEAFF.

This clone was seen just once. The V call is TRBV11-3, the J call TRBJ2-1; the D gene is possibly TRBD2 (6 bases). The ends were cut back, 5 bases at V and 6 bases at J, with 14 bases in the middle. In germline, CDR1 is SGHNT, CDR2 YENEEA. The CDR3 loop spans 14 amino acids. The CDR3 nucleotides are TGTGCCAGCAGCACAGGACGGGGGTTCAATGAGCAGTTCTTC. It yields the protein CASSTGRGFNEQFF.

The chain uses TRBV5-5 and TRBJ1-1; tentative D call: TRBD1 (6 bases). CDR3 length: 14 amino acids. The germline V gene encodes CDR1 SGHKS and CDR2 YYEKEE (reference sequence). Trimming left V 3 bases short and J 5 bases short, with 14 bases between. CDR3 nucleotide sequence: TGTGCCAGCAGCTCCATACAGGGCCGAACTGAAGCTTTCTTT. It is translated as CASSSIQGRTEAFF.

The V and J genes are TRBV2 and TRBJ2-7; D is undetermined. CDR3 length: 13 amino acids. Trimming took off 3 bases at V and 2 bases at J, with 8 bases between the two ends. Germline V gives CDR1 SNHLY, CDR2 FYNNEI. The CDR3: CASSDGFPYEQYF. The CDR3 DNA is TGTGCCAGCAGTGACGGGTTCCCCTACGAGCAGTACTTC.

CDR3 residues: CASRRTGGVTDTQYF. The CDR3 DNA sequence: TGTGCCAGCAGGCGGACAGGGGGCGTCACAGATACGCAGTATTTT. The chain is built from TRBV2 and TRBJ2-3, with 11 bases aligning to TRBD1. Germline trimming cut 6 bases from V and 2 bases from J; bases unmatched to any gene: 4. The CDR3 totals 15 residues. Germline CDR1 is SNHLY and CDR2 is FYNNEI.

The V call is TRBV5-6, the J call TRBJ1-2; D is undetermined. V was pared by 0 bases and J by 3 bases, with 12 bases between. The germline CDR1 and CDR2 sequences are SGHDT and YYEEEE. The CDR3 totals 15 residues. The CDR3 coding sequence is TGTGCCAGCAGCTTGGGTCTGTCGGGTGACTATGGCTACACCTTC. Protein product: CASSLGLSGDYGYTF.